This TCR beta chain comes out of a study of blood T cell repertoires in COVID-19. Sequencing used immunoSEQ multiplex PCR; TCRdb keeps in-frame clones, though not all of them. The sample has some 190,000 clones, 80% seen once. CDR3 size: 13 residues. From germline, CDR1 is SGDLS and CDR2 YYNGEE. The V gene end was trimmed by 2 bases and the J gene end by 6 bases; junction bases not matched to a gene: 3. The sequencing sample was made of PBMCs or T cells enriched from blood (not recorded which). The chain uses TRBV9 and TRBJ2-5; TRBD1 matches at 8 bases. The receptor was isolated from a young man with acute COVID-19. As DNA, the CDR3 is TGTGCCAGCAGCGTCAGGACAGGGAAGACCCAGTACTTC. Protein sequence: CASSVRTGKTQYF.